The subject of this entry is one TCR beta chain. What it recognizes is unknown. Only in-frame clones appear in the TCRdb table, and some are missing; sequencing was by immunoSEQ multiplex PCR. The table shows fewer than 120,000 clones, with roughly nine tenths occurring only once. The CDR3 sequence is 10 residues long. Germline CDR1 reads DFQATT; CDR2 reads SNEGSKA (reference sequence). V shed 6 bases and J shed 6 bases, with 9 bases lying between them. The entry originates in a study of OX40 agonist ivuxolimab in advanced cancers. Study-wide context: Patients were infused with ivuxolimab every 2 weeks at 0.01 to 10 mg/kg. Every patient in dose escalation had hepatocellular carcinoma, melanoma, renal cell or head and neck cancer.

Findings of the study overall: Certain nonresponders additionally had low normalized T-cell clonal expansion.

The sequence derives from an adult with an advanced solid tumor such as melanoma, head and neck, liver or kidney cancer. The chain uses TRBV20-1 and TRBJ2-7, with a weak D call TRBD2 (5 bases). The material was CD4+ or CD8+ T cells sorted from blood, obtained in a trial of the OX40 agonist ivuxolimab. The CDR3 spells CSAFTSEQYF. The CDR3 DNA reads TGCAGTGCATTCACTAGCGAGCAGTACTTC.